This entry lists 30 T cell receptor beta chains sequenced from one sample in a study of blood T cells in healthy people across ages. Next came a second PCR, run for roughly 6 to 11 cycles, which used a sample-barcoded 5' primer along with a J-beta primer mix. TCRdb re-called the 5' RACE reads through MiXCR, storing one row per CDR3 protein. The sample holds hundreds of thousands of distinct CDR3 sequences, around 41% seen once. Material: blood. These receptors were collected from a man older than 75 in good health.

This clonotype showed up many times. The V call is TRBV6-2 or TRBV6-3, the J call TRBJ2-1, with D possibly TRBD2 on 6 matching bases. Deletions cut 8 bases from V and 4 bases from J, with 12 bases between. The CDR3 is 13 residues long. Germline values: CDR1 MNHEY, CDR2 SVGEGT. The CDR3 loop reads CASARDFYNEQFF. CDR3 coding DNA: TGTGCCAGCGCCCGGGACTTTTACAATGAGCAGTTCTTC.

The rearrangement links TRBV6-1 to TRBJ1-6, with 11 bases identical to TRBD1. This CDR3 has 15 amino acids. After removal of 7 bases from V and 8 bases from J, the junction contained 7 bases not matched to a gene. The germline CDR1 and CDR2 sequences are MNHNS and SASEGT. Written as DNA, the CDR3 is TGTGCCAGCACACCGGGACAGGGGGTGGATTCACCCCTCCACTTT. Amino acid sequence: CASTPGQGVDSPLHF.

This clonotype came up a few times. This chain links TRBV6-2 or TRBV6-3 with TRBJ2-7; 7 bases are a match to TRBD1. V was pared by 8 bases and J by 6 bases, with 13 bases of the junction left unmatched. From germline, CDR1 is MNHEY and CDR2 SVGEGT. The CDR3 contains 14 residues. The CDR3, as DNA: TGTGCCAGCGGGAGACAGGGTGTCCTCGGCGAGCAGTACTTC. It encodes CASGRQGVLGEQYF.

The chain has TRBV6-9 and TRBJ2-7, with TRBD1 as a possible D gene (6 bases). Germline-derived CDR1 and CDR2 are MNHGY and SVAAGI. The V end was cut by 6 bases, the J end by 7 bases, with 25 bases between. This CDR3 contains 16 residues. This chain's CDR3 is CASSHERVDPQGEQYF. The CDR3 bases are TGTGCCAGCAGCCATGAAAGGGTGGATCCCCAGGGGGAGCAGTACTTC.

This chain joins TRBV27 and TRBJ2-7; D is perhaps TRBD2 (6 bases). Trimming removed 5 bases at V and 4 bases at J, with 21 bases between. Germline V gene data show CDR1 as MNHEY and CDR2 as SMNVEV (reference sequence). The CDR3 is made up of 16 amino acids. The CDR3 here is CASSRGLRGKGYEQYF. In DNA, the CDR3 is TGTGCCAGCAGTAGGGGACTCCGGGGGAAAGGATACGAGCAGTACTTC.

Here the CDR3 DNA reads TGCGCCAGCAGCGTGGCGGCCAGGTCCTACGAGCAGTACTTC. It is translated as CASSVAARSYEQYF. This rearrangement joins TRBV5-1 to TRBJ2-7; the D is unclear. CDR1 and CDR2 (germline): SGHRS, YFSETQ. CDR3 length equals 14 residues. Trimming cost V 4 bases and J 1 base, with 12 bases left between them.

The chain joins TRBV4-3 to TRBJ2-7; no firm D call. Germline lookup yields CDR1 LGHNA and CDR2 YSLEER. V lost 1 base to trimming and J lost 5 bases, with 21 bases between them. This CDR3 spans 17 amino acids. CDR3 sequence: CASSQAAPRQASNEQYF. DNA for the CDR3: TGCGCCAGCAGCCAAGCCGCCCCCAGGCAGGCGAGCAACGAGCAGTACTTC.

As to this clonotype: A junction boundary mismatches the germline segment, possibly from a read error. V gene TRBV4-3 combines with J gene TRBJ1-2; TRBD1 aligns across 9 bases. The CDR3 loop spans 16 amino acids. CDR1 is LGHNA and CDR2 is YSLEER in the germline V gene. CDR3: CAGSQRGTGLNYGYTF. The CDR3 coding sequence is TGCGCCGGCAGCCAACGTGGGACAGGGTTGAACTATGGCTACACCTTC.

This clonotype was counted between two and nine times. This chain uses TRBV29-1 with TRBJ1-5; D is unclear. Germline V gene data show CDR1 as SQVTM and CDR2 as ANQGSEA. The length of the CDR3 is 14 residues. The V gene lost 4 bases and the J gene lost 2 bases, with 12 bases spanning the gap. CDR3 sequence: CSVGLGSGNQPQHF. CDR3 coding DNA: TGCAGCGTTGGGCTAGGTAGTGGCAATCAGCCCCAGCATTTT.

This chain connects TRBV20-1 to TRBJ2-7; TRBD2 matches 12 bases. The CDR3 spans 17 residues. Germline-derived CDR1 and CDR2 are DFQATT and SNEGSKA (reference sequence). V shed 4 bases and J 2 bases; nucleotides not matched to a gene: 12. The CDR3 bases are TGCAGTGCTACCAGGGGGACTAGCGGGTCTGGAACCTACGAGCAGTACTTC. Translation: CSATRGTSGSGTYEQYF.

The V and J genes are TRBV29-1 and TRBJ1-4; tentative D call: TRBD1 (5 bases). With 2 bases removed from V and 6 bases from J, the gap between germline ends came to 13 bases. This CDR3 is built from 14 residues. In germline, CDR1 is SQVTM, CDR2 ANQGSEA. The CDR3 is CSVELGTIDEKLFF. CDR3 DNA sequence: TGCAGCGTTGAACTGGGGACGATTGATGAAAAACTGTTTTTT.

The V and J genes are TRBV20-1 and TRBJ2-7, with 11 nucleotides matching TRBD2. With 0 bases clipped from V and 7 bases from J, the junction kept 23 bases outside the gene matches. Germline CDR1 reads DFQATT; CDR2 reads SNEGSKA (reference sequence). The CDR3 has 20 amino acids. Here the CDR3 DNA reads TGCAGTGCTAGAGAGGAAATTCCGGGACTAGCGGCCAGCTCCTACAATGAGCAGTACTTC. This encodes CSAREEIPGLAASSYNEQYF.

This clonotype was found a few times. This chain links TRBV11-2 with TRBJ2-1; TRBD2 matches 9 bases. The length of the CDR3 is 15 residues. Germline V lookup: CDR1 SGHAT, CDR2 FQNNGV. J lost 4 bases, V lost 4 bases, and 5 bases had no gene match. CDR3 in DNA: TGTGCCAGCAGCTCTCGACTAGCGGCATACAATGAGCAGTTCTTC. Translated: CASSSRLAAYNEQFF. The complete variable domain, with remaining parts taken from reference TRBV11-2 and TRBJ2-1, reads EAGVAQSPRYKIIEKRQSVAFWCNPISGHATLYWYQQILGQGPKLLIQFQNNGVVDDSQLPKDRFSAERLKGVDSTLKIQPAKLEDSAVYLCASSSRLAAYNEQFFGPGTRLTVL.

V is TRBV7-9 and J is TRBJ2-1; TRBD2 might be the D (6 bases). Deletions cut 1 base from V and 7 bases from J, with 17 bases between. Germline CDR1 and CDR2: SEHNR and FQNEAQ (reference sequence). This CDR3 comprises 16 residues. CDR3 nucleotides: TGTGCCAGCAGCTTAGGCGGGCCGGGAGATGGAAATGAGCAGTTCTTC. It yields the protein CASSLGGPGDGNEQFF.

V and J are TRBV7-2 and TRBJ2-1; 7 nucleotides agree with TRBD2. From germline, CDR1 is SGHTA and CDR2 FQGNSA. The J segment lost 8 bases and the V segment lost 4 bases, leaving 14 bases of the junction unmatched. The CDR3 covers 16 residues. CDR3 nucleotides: TGTGCCAGCAGCTCAGAATTGGGGGGGAGGTTAGATGAGCAGTTCTTC. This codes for CASSSELGGRLDEQFF.

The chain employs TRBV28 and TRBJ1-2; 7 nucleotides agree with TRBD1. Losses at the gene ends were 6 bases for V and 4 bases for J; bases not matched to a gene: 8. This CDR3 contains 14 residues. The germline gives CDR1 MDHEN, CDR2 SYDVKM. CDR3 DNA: TGTGCCAGCAGGACAGGGAGGGGGATCTATGGCTACACCTTC. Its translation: CASRTGRGIYGYTF.

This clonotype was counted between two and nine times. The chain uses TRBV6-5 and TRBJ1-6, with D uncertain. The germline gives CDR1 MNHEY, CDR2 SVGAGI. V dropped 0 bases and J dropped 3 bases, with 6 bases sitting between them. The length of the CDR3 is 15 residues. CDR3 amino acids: CASSYSQRYNSPLHF. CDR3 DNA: TGTGCCAGCAGTTACTCCCAGCGCTATAATTCACCCCTCCACTTT.

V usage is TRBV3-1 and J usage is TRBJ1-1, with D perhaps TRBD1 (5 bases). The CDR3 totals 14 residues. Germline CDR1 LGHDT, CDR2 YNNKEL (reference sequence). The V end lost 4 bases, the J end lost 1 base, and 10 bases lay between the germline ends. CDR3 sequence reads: CASSPRDGNTEAFF. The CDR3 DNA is TGTGCCAGCAGCCCCCGGGACGGGAACACTGAAGCTTTCTTT.

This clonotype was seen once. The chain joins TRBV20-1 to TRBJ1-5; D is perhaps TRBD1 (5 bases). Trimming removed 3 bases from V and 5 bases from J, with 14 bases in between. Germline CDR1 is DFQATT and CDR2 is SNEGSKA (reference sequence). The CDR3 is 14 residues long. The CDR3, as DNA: TGCAGTGCTAGTAAAGGGGCAAGGGATCAGCCCCAGCATTTT. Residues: CSASKGARDQPQHF.

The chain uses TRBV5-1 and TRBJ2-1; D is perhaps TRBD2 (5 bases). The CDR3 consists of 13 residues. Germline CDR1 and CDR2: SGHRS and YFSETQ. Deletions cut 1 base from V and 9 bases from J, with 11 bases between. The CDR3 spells CASSLTFEGEQFF. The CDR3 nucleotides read TGCGCCAGCAGCTTGACGTTTGAGGGTGAGCAGTTCTTC.

The CDR3: CASSPRGGLLQETQYF. The CDR3 DNA sequence: TGTGCCAGCAGCCCGCGGGGGGGCCTACTCCAAGAGACCCAGTACTTC. This sequence joins TRBV7-2 and TRBJ2-5; 9 bases fit TRBD2. V dropped 5 bases and J dropped 1; count of bases not matched to a gene: 8. Looked up from germline, CDR1 is SGHTA and CDR2 is FQGNSA. The CDR3 has 16 amino acids.

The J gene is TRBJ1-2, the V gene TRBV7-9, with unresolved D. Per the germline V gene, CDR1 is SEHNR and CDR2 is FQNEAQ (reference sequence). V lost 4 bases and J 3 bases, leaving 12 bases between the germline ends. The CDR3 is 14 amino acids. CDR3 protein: CASSSPPEDYGYTF. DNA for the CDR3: TGTGCCAGCAGCTCCCCACCGGAGGACTATGGCTACACCTTC.

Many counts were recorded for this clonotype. The CDR3 coding sequence is TGCAGTGCAAGCGACAGGGCCTACGAGCAGTACTTC. It is translated as CSASDRAYEQYF. This chain links TRBV20-1 with TRBJ2-7, with 7 bases fitting TRBD1. V was pared by 6 bases and J by 2 bases, with 4 bases of the junction left unmatched. This CDR3 spans 12 amino acids. Germline assignment: CDR1 DFQATT and CDR2 SNEGSKA (reference sequence).

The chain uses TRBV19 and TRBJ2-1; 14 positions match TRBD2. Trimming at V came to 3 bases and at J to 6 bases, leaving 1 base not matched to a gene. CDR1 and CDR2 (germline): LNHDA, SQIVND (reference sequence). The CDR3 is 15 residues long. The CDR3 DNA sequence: TGTGCCAGTAGTATCGGGACTAGCGGGAGCAATGAGCAGTTCTTC. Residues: CASSIGTSGSNEQFF.

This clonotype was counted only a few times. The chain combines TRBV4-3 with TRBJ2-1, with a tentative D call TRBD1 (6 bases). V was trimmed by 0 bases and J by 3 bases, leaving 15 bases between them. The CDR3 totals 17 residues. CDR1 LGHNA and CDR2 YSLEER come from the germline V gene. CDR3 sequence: CASSQDSLGTYYNEQFF. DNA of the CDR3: TGCGCCAGCAGCCAAGATTCCCTAGGGACATACTACAATGAGCAGTTCTTC.

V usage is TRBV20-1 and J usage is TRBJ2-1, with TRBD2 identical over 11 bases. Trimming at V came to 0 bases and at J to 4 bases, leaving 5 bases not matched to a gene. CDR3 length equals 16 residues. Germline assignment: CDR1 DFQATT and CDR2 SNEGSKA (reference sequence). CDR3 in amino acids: CSAREALAGGYNEQFF. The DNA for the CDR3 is TGCAGTGCTAGAGAAGCCTTAGCGGGGGGGTACAATGAGCAGTTCTTC.

In DNA form, the CDR3 reads TGCAGTGTTTATAGCCCGGGGGAGGCACACAATGAGCAGTACTTC. Translating it yields CSVYSPGEAHNEQYF. The V call is TRBV20-1, the J call TRBJ2-1, with D possibly TRBD2 on 6 matching bases. The last part of the DNA fits TRBJ2-7 better; the J call may be wrong. The CDR3 is made up of 15 amino acids. CDR1 and CDR2 (germline): DFQATT, SNEGSKA (reference sequence).

The CDR3 protein is CASGFRGMHQETQYF. The CDR3 DNA reads TGTGCTAGTGGTTTCAGAGGGATGCACCAAGAGACCCAGTACTTC. The chain combines TRBV12-5 with TRBJ2-5; weak D call: TRBD2 (5 bases). This CDR3 comprises 15 residues. Germline CDR1 reads LGHNT; CDR2 reads FRNRAP. The V gene lost 3 bases and the J gene lost 0 bases, with 11 bases spanning the gap.

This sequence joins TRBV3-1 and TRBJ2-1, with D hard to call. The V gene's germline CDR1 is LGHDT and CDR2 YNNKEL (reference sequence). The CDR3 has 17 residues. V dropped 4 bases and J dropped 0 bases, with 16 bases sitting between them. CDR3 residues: CASSPLIASSSYNEQFF. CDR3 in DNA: TGTGCCAGCAGCCCCTTAATTGCCTCGAGCTCCTACAATGAGCAGTTCTTC.

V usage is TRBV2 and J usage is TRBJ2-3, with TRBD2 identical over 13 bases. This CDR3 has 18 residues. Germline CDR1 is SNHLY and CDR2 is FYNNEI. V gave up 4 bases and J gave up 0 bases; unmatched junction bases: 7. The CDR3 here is CASSVTSGGLSSTDTQYF. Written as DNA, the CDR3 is TGTGCCAGCAGTGTGACTAGCGGGGGGCTATCTAGCACAGATACGCAGTATTTT.